Listed below are T cell receptor beta chains from one sample, sequenced in a study of blood T cell repertoires in COVID-19. The data were produced by immunoSEQ multiplex PCR, yet TCRdb's version contains in-frame clones alone and is incomplete. The sample includes approximately 75,000 clones, 86% seen only once; the top ten take about 6%. Sequencing was carried out using peripheral blood. The receptors derive from a man older than 75 with COVID-19, enrolled during active disease. Both conserved end residues are part of each CDR3. D genes are given only for firm matches. A row's size may be missing; if present it is once, few, many or a size class.

-,TRBD2,TRBV3-1/TRBV3-2,TRBJ2-7,CASSQDCQRGDYEQYF,TGTGCCAGCAGCCAAGATTGCCAGCGGGGGGACTACGAGCAGTACTTC
-,-,TRBV3-1/TRBV3-2,TRBJ2-6,CASSRGLAGANVLTF,TGTGCCAGCAGCCGCGGGCTAGCTGGGGCCAACGTCCTGACTTTC
-,-,TRBV5-1,TRBJ2-7,CASSYGGSSYEQYF,TGCGCCAGCAGCTATGGTGGGAGCTCCTACGAGCAGTACTTC
once,TRBD1,TRBV5-6,TRBJ1-4,CASSLLGQNDEKLFF,TGTGCCAGCAGCCTCCTGGGACAGAACGATGAAAAACTGTTTTTT
-,TRBD1,TRBV5-6,TRBJ1-4,CASSLFPQGDLKLFF,TGTGCCAGCAGCTTGTTCCCCCAGGGGGATTTGAAACTGTTTTTT
-,-,TRBV2,TRBJ2-1,CASKPGSYNEQFF,TGTGCCAGCAAGCCAGGCTCCTACAATGAGCAGTTCTTC
-,TRBD1,TRBV19,TRBJ1-2,CASSLGGQRGYTF,TGTGCCAGTAGTCTAGGGGGACAGCGGGGCTACACCTTC
-,TRBD2,TRBV6-4,TRBJ2-1,CASSKTAGGRPGEQFF,TGTGCCAGCAGTAAGACCGCGGGGGGCCGACCGGGTGAGCAGTTCTTC
once,TRBD1,TRBV5-8,TRBJ1-2,CASNPDRGYGYTF,TGTGCCAGCAACCCGGACAGGGGCTATGGCTACACCTTC
once,-,TRBV6-1,TRBJ1-6,CASSERQGGDSPLHF,TGTGCCAGCAGTGAAAGGCAGGGCGGGGATTCACCCCTCCACTTT
-,-,TRBV5-6,TRBJ1-3,CASSHDRSVLSGNTIYF,TGTGCCAGCAGCCATGACAGGAGTGTTCTCTCTGGAAACACCATATATTTT
-,-,TRBV6-1,TRBJ1-3,CASSEGWTPSSGNTIYF,TGTGCCAGCAGTGAAGGCTGGACACCTAGCTCTGGAAACACCATATATTTT
once,-,TRBV7-2,TRBJ1-1,CASSFGEFTAEAFF,TGTGCCAGCAGCTTTGGGGAGTTCACCGCTGAAGCTTTCTTT
few,-,TRBV7-9,TRBJ1-1,CASSTEGNTEAFF,TGTGCCAGCAGTACGGAGGGGAACACTGAAGCTTTCTTT
-,TRBD1,TRBV10-2,TRBJ2-5,CASRRPGQGLLQETQYF,TGCGCCAGCAGGAGGCCGGGACAGGGGCTATTACAAGAGACCCAGTACTTC
-,-,TRBV5-1,TRBJ2-7,CASSPGQPYEQYF,TGCGCCAGCAGCCCCGGACAGCCCTACGAGCAGTACTTC
-,TRBD1,TRBV5-1,TRBJ2-7,CASSLQGIHEQYF,TGCGCCAGCAGCTTACAGGGGATCCACGAGCAGTACTTC
-,-,TRBV18,TRBJ1-2,CASSESSTRYGYTF,TGTGCCAGCTCCGAGTCAAGCACTAGATATGGCTACACCTTC
few,-,TRBV18,TRBJ1-5,CASSRGGDQPQHF,TGTGCCAGCTCACGGGGGGGGGATCAGCCCCAGCATTTT
once,-,TRBV7-8,TRBJ1-4,CASSKRGGHEKLFF,TGTGCCAGCTCCAAAAGGGGGGGTCATGAAAAACTGTTTTTT
-,-,TRBV5-1,TRBJ1-1,CASSYGQLGDTEAFF,TGCGCCAGCAGCTACGGACAGTTAGGGGACACTGAAGCTTTCTTT
-,TRBD2,TRBV7-6,TRBJ2-3,CASSRRTSGGLSTDTQYF,TGTGCCAGCAGCCGAAGGACTAGCGGGGGGCTAAGCACAGATACGCAGTATTTT
-,TRBD1,TRBV7-2,TRBJ1-1,CASSRTGLNTEAFF,TGTGCCAGCAGCCGGACAGGGCTGAACACTGAAGCTTTCTTT
-,-,TRBV2,TRBJ1-1,CASRGDRSVAFF,TGTGCCAGCAGGGGTGACAGGTCCGTGGCTTTCTTT
-,TRBD2,TRBV7-7,TRBJ2-5,CASGETSGGLKTQYF,TGTGCCAGCGGGGAGACTAGCGGGGGGTTAAAGACCCAGTACTTC
-,-,TRBV10-2,TRBJ1-2,CASSESRVSGYTF,TGCGCCAGCAGTGAGTCGAGGGTCTCTGGCTACACCTTC
-,TRBD1,TRBV6-5,TRBJ1-6,CASSRDRGSDSPLHF,TGTGCCAGCAGTAGGGACAGGGGGTCGGATTCACCCCTCCACTTT
-,-,TRBV5-1,TRBJ1-1,CASSLGGMNTEAFF,TGCGCCAGCAGCTTGGGAGGCATGAACACTGAAGCTTTCTTT
-,-,TRBV4-1,TRBJ2-3,CASSRQSGDTQYF,TGCGCCAGCAGCCGCCAGTCGGGGGATACGCAGTATTTT
-,-,TRBV27,TRBJ1-1,CASSRNRDNTEAFF,TGTGCCAGCAGTAGAAACAGGGACAACACTGAAGCTTTCTTT
-,-,TRBV13,TRBJ2-5,CASSLRAAGGETQYF,TGTGCCAGCAGCTTAAGGGCAGCGGGTGGGGAGACCCAGTACTTC
-,-,TRBV24-1,TRBJ2-1,CATSDLAATNEQFF,TGTGCCACCAGTGATTTAGCGGCAACAAATGAGCAGTTCTTC
-,-,TRBV28,TRBJ1-1,CASSPAGQGKAFF,TGTGCCAGCAGTCCTGCGGGGCAGGGTAAAGCTTTCTTT
-,-,TRBV29-1,TRBJ2-7,CSVLSESYEQYF,TGCAGCGTACTAAGTGAGTCCTACGAGCAGTACTTC
-,-,TRBV7-8,TRBJ1-6,CASSFQSNSPLHF,TGTGCCAGCAGCTTCCAATCTAATTCACCCCTCCACTTT
-,-,TRBV28,TRBJ1-5,CASSRGNQPQHF,TGTGCCAGCAGTAGAGGGAATCAGCCCCAGCATTTT
-,-,TRBV5-4,TRBJ2-2,CASSLVWGRNTGELFF,TGTGCCAGCAGCTTGGTTTGGGGCAGGAACACCGGGGAGCTGTTTTTT
-,-,TRBV19,TRBJ2-5,CASSPINREETQYF,TGTGCCAGTAGCCCCATAAACAGGGAAGAGACCCAGTACTTC
-,TRBD1,TRBV7-3,TRBJ2-1,CASSKTGGYNEQFF,TGTGCCAGCAGCAAGACAGGGGGTTACAATGAGCAGTTCTTC
-,-,TRBV18,TRBJ2-7,CASSPPGQGIYEQYF,TGTGCCAGCTCACCACCCGGCCAGGGCATCTACGAGCAGTACTTC
-,TRBD1,TRBV5-6,TRBJ1-3,CASSSGQGRNTIYF,TGTGCCAGCAGCAGCGGACAGGGGAGAAACACCATATATTTT
-,TRBD2,TRBV3-1/TRBV3-2,TRBJ2-7,CASSPRTSGGAYEQYF,TGTGCCAGCAGCCCCAGGACTAGCGGGGGGGCTTACGAGCAGTACTTC
-,TRBD1,TRBV7-3,TRBJ1-1,CASSSQPGGDTEAFF,TGTGCCAGCAGCTCCCAGCCAGGGGGCGACACTGAAGCTTTCTTT
-,TRBD1,TRBV5-6,TRBJ2-7,CASSLVGQGAHEQYF,TGTGCCAGCAGCTTGGTGGGACAGGGGGCACACGAGCAGTACTTC
-,TRBD2,TRBV9,TRBJ2-5,CASSVGVAGNQETQYF,TGTGCCAGCAGCGTAGGAGTAGCGGGAAATCAAGAGACCCAGTACTTC
-,TRBD1,TRBV19,TRBJ1-1,CATQSGGEGNTEAFF,TGTGCCACACAGTCAGGGGGCGAAGGGAACACTGAAGCTTTCTTT
-,TRBD1,TRBV6-1,TRBJ2-7,CASSEEGARRYEQYF,TGTGCCAGCAGTGAAGAGGGGGCGCGGCGCTACGAGCAGTACTTC
-,-,TRBV6-5,TRBJ1-5,CASSRGSNQPQHF,TGTGCCAGCAGCCGGGGGAGCAATCAGCCCCAGCATTTT
-,-,TRBV6-5,TRBJ1-6,CASRSLNSPLHF,TGTGCCAGCAGATCCCTTAATTCACCCCTCCACTTT
-,-,TRBV20-1,TRBJ1-5,CSARGSQPQHF,TGCAGTGCTAGAGGCAGTCAGCCCCAGCATTTT
-,-,TRBV7-2,TRBJ1-1,CASSLASGNTEAFF,TGTGCCAGCAGCTTAGCGTCCGGGAACACTGAAGCTTTCTTT
-,-,TRBV5-1,TRBJ2-5,CASSLVGRETQYF,TGCGCCAGCAGCTTGGTAGGCAGGGAGACCCAGTACTTC
-,TRBD1,TRBV10-3,TRBJ1-5,CAISETTGDQPQHF,TGTGCCATCAGTGAGACTACAGGGGATCAGCCCCAGCATTTT
-,-,TRBV3-1/TRBV3-2,TRBJ2-1,CASSQWVVSGDNEQFF,TGTGCCAGCAGCCAGTGGGTGGTTAGCGGAGACAATGAGCAGTTCTTC
once,TRBD1,TRBV10-3,TRBJ2-3,CAISNPGQGIIDTQYF,TGTGCCATCAGTAACCCGGGACAGGGGATAATAGATACGCAGTATTTT
-,-,TRBV11-2,TRBJ1-1,CASSLVAGATEAFF,TGTGCCAGCAGCTTAGTGGCGGGCGCGACTGAAGCTTTCTTT
once,-,TRBV9,TRBJ1-6,CASSVEAGTSLHF,TGTGCCAGCAGCGTAGAGGCAGGGACATCCCTCCACTTT
-,TRBD1,TRBV19,TRBJ1-4,CATGTGFEKLFF,TGTGCCACCGGGACAGGCTTTGAAAAACTGTTTTTT